This TCR beta chain originates from a study of T cell repertoires in cytomegalovirus infection. In the study overall: Indications came from public TCR beta signatures; they pointed to CMV infection and to a matching HLA type. Study-level results: HLA-C-restricted TCR beta clonotypes specific for CMV led the ex vivo response. Cumulated frequencies of public TCR beta families served to identify carriers of CMV plus the relevant HLA.

The sample holds a few counts of this clonotype. Its antigen is undetermined. TCRdb passed the reads through MiXCR, listing each CDR3 protein once. Seen here are around 450,000 distinct CDR3 sequences, roughly 30% observed once, and the top ten hold around 15%. Sequencing input: PBMCs. This TCR was recovered from a human donor in good health (CMV status not recorded). Some clones in this sample may be carry-over from other donors' samples.

The CDR3 here is CASSYSAGNTIYF. The DNA of the CDR3 is TGTGCCAGCAGTTACTCAGCTGGAAACACCATATATTTT. V and J are TRBV6-5 and TRBJ1-3; D gene ambiguous. Germline assignment: CDR1 MNHEY and CDR2 SVGAGI. Deletions cut 0 bases from V and 2 bases from J, with 2 bases between. This CDR3 comprises 13 residues.